This is a list of T cell receptor beta chains from one sample in a study of cytomegalovirus exposure and HLA in healthy donors. TCRdb's copy holds only in-frame clones and misses some; the assay was immunoSEQ multiplex PCR. The profile covers about 110,000 clones, with about 94% appearing a single time and roughly 0.7% taken by the ten largest. Sequences were obtained from PBMCs. The receptors derive from a woman younger than 35 in good health and CMV-seronegative. Each CDR3 is given without its conserved first and last residue. A D gene is named only where the DNA matches it firmly.

TRBJ2-3,TRBD2,TRBV10-3,AISEGIGLGGADTQY
TRBJ1-1,.,TRBV4-2,ASSQEGMNTEAF
TRBJ2-3,.,TRBV27,ASSFRGTQY
TRBJ2-1,.,TRBV11-3,ASSPEGQLSYNEQF
TRBJ2-6,.,TRBV18,ASSQTGGFPGANVLT
TRBJ2-7,.,TRBV6-6,ASSLVEPYEQY
TRBJ1-2,TRBD1,TRBV27,ASSSHRGHGYT
TRBJ1-2,.,TRBV5-1,ASSLNFGGGGFGYT
TRBJ1-2,TRBD1,TRBV7-2,ASSPRTGPDYGYT
TRBJ1-1,.,TRBV6-5,ASRRQVNTEAF
TRBJ2-3,.,TRBV7-6,ASSQLTDTQY
TRBJ1-1,.,TRBV5-6,ASSLKFPTGLPNTEAF
TRBJ2-7,.,TRBV7-8,ASSVNLISYEQY
TRBJ2-2,.,TRBV7-8,ASSLDRVGELF
TRBJ1-5,TRBD1,TRBV19,ASSHGQVFVEPQH